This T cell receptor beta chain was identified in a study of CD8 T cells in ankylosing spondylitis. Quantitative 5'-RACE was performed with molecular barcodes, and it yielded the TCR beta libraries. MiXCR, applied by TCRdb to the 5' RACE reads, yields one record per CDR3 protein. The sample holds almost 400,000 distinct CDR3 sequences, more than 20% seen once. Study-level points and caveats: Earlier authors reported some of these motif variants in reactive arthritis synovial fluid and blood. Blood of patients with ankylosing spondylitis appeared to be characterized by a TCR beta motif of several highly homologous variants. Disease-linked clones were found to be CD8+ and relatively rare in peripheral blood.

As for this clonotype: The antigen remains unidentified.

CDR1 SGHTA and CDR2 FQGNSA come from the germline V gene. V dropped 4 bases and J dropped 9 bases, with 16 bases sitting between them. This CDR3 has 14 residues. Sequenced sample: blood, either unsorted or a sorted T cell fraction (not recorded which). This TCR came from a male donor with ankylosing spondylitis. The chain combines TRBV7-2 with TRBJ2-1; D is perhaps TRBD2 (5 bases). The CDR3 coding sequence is TGTGCCAGCAGCTCCGACTGGCTAGCTAGTGAGCAGTTCTTC. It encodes CASSSDWLASEQFF.